The source of this T cell receptor (beta chain) is a study of OX40 agonist ivuxolimab in advanced cancers. Study-level information: Males comprised 82.7% of the group, whose mean age was approximately 62 years (range roughly 23 to 90).

Data came from immunoSEQ multiplex PCR; TCRdb stores just in-frame clones and leaves some out. This table has tens of thousands of clones, about three quarters appearing once. This clone was recorded a few times. Germline V lookup: CDR1 SGHAT, CDR2 FQNNGV. CDR3 length equals 15 residues. V lost 3 bases and J lost 6; bases outside the gene matches: 7. The chain uses TRBV11-2 and TRBJ2-2, with 7 bases identical to TRBD1. Material: CD4+ or CD8+ T cells sorted from blood, obtained in a trial of the OX40 agonist ivuxolimab. This TCR was sampled from an adult with an advanced solid tumor such as melanoma, head and neck, liver or kidney cancer. The CDR3 reads CASSLGQLTAGELFF. CDR3 in DNA: TGTGCCAGCAGCTTGGGACAGCTCACCGCCGGGGAGCTGTTTTTT.